Included here is one T cell receptor (beta chain) sequence, with context. Antigen specificity is unknown. This entry comes from a study of CD8 T cells in Susac syndrome. Germline CDR1 and CDR2: SGHRS and YFSETQ. J was trimmed by 5 bases and V by 4 bases; bases with no gene match: 9. CDR3 length equals 15 residues. About 0.5 to 1 ug RNA was reverse transcribed with random hexamers. The TCR beta CDR3 was amplified by immunoSEQ multiplex PCR across 54 Vbeta, 13 Jbeta. Using its own MiXCR run on the immunoSEQ multiplex PCR reads, TCRdb lists one record per CDR3 protein. The table records tens of thousands of distinct CDR3 sequences, more than 85% of them present only once. The patients with Susac syndrome were individuals who fulfilled the recently defined diagnostic criteria for disease that was either definite or probable. Study-level results: The relatively small number of individuals in the TCR sequencing and HLA analysis was acknowledged by the study.

This chain uses TRBV5-1 with TRBJ1-5, with 7 bases aligning to TRBD1. The sample taken for sequencing was CD4+ T cells from PBMCs. The source of this sequence is a human donor with Susac syndrome. DNA for the CDR3: TGCGCCAGCAGCGCCTCTCCAGGGGGGCATCAGCCCCAGCATTTT. Residues: CASSASPGGHQPQHF.